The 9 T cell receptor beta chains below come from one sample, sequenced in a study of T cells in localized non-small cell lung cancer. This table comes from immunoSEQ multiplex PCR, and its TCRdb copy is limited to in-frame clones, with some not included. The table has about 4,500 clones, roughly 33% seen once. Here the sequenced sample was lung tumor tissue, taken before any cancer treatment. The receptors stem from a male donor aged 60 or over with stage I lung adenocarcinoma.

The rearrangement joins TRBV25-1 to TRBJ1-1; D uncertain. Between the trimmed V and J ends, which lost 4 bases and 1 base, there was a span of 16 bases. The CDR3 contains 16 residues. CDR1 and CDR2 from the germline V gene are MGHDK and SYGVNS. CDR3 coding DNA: TGTGCCAGCAGTGGAAGACCAGGAGGGCAGAACACTGAAGCTTTCTTT. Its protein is CASSGRPGGQNTEAFF.

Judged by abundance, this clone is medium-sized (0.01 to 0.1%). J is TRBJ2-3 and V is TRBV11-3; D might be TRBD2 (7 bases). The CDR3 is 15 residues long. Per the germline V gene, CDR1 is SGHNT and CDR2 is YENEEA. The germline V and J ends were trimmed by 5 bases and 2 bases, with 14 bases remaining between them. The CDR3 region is CASSPGGATTDTQYF. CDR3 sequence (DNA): TGTGCCAGCAGCCCTGGGGGGGCTACCACAGATACGCAGTATTTT.

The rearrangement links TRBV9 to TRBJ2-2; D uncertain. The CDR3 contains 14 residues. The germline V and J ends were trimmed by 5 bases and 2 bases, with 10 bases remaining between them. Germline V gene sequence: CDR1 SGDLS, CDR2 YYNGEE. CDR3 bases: TGTGCCAGCAGTGAAACATCTAACACCGGGGAGCTGTTTTTT. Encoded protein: CASSETSNTGELFF.

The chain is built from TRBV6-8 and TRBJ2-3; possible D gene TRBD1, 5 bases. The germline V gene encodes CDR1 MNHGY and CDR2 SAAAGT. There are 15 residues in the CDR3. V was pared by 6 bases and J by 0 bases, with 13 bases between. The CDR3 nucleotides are TGTGCCAGCAGGGATACAGGCGCCAGCACAGATACGCAGTATTTT. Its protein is CASRDTGASTDTQYF.

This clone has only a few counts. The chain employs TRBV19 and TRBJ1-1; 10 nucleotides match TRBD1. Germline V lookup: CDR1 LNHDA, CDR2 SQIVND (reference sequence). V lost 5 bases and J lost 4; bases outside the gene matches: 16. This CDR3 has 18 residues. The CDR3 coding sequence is TGTGCCAGTAGTTCAAGGGGACAGGGGATGAGGAAGAGCACTGAAGCTTTCTTT. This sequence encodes CASSSRGQGMRKSTEAFF.

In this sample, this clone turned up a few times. The CDR3 DNA reads TGTGCCAGCAGTGAAGGGGGGCGGACTGAAGCTTTCTTT. Residues: CASSEGGRTEAFF. The rearrangement uses TRBV9 and TRBJ1-1; perhaps TRBD1 as D (6 bases). The CDR3 is made up of 13 amino acids. The V and J ends lost 5 bases and 5 bases respectively, with 13 bases between them. Looked up from germline, CDR1 is SGDLS and CDR2 is YYNGEE.

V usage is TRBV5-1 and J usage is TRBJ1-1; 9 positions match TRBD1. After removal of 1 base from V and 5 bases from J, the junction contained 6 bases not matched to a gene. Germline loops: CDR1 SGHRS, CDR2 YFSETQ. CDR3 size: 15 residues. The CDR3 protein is CASSLYGGQGTEAFF. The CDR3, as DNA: TGCGCCAGCAGCTTGTATGGGGGACAGGGAACTGAAGCTTTCTTT.

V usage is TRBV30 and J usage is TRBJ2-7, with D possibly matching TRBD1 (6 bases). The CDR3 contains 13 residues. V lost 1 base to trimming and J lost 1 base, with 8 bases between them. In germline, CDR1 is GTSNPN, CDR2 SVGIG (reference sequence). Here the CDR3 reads CAWSDGQSYEQYF. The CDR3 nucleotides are TGTGCCTGGAGTGATGGACAGTCCTACGAGCAGTACTTC.

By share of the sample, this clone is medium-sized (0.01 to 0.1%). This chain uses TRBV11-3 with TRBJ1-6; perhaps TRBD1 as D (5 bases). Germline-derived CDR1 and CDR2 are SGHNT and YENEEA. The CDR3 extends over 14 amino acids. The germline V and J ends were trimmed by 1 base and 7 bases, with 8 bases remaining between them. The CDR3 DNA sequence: TGTGCCAGCAGCTTAGGGGGGTGGAATTCACCCCTCCACTTT. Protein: CASSLGGWNSPLHF. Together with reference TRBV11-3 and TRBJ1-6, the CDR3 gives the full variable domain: EAGVVQSPRYKIIEKKQPVAFWCNPISGHNTLYWYLQNLGQGPELLIRYENEEAVDDSQLPKDRFSAERLKGVDSTLKIQPAELGDSAVYLCASSLGGWNSPLHFGNGTRLTVT.